This T cell receptor beta chain stems from a study of T cells after yellow fever vaccination. TCRdb called the 5' RACE reads again in MiXCR, with one record for every CDR3 protein. The data show around 530,000 distinct CDR3 sequences, with about a sixth seen just once and about 18% held by the top ten. This clonotype came up a few times. The CDR3 is made up of 15 amino acids. Trimming stripped 3 bases from V and 1 base from J, with 13 bases between. Per the germline V gene, CDR1 is SGHRS and CDR2 is YFSETQ. The origin of this receptor is a man aged 18 to 29 who received the YFV17D yellow fever vaccine. This chain uses TRBV5-1 with TRBJ1-1, with a tentative D call TRBD1 (5 bases). The sequencing here drew on PBMCs, taken 4 to 5 days after the first yellow fever vaccination. CDR3 DNA sequence: TGCGCCAGCAGCTCAACGGGGCAGGCGAACACTGAAGCTTTCTTT. Its translation: CASSSTGQANTEAFF. Full variable domain (remainder filled in from reference TRBV5-1 and TRBJ1-1): KAGVTQTPRYLIKTRGQQVTLSCSPISGHRSVSWYQQTPGQGLQFLFEYFSETQRNKGNFPGRFSGRQFSNSRSEMNVSTLELGDSALYLCASSSTGQANTEAFFGQGTRLTVV.